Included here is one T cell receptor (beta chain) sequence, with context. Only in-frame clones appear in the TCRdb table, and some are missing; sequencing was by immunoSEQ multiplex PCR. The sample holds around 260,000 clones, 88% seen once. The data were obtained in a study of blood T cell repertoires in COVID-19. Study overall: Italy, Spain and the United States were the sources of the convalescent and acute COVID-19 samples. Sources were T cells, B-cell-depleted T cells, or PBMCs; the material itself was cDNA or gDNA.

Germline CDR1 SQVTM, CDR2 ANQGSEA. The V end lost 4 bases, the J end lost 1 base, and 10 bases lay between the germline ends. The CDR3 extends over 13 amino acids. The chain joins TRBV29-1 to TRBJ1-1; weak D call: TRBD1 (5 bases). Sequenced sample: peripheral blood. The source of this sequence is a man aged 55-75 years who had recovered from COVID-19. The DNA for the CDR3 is TGCAGCGTTGTCCGGGGGTCGAACACTGAAGCTTTCTTT. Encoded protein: CSVVRGSNTEAFF.